The 28 T cell receptor beta chains below were found in one sample sequenced in a study of neurological immune-mediated disorders. A single record per CDR3 protein comes from TCRdb applying MiXCR to the 5' RACE reads. The repertoire holds 130,000 or so distinct CDR3 sequences, about 3.4% seen once, with over 1% in the top ten. Sequencing was done on a sample of PBMCs. The receptors come from a woman aged 25 to 39 with multiple sclerosis.

This clonotype was counted at least ten times. V is TRBV5-1 and J is TRBJ2-2; tentative D call: TRBD2 (5 bases). Trimming removed 0 bases from V and 4 bases from J, with 10 bases in between. The CDR3 runs 15 residues. CDR1 and CDR2 from the germline V gene are SGHRS and YFSETQ. The chain's CDR3 is CASSLDRGVTGELFF. CDR3 DNA sequence: TGCGCCAGCAGCTTGGATCGGGGTGTCACCGGGGAGCTGTTTTTT.

This clonotype was counted only a few times. The rearrangement joins TRBV7-8 to TRBJ1-3; D might be TRBD1 (6 bases). V shed 3 bases and J shed 3 bases, with 9 bases lying between them. Looked up from germline, CDR1 is SGHVS and CDR2 is FQNEAQ. CDR3 size: 14 residues. This chain's CDR3 is CASSFRGVGNTIYF. DNA for the CDR3: TGTGCCAGCAGCTTTAGGGGGGTTGGAAACACCATATATTTT.

This clonotype was seen ten or more times. This chain joins TRBV11-2 and TRBJ1-2; the match to TRBD1 covers 7 bases. The CDR3 has 15 amino acids. Germline V gives CDR1 SGHAT, CDR2 FQNNGV. Germline trimming cut 6 bases from V and 4 bases from J; bases unmatched to any gene: 11. CDR3 residues: CASSNQGGAGYGYTF. CDR3 nucleotide sequence: TGTGCCAGCAGTAACCAAGGGGGCGCCGGCTATGGCTACACCTTC. Looking up the rest from reference TRBV11-2 and TRBJ1-2 gives the full variable domain: EAGVAQSPRYKIIEKRQSVAFWCNPISGHATLYWYQQILGQGPKLLIQFQNNGVVDDSQLPKDRFSAERLKGVDSTLKIQPAKLEDSAVYLCASSNQGGAGYGYTFGSGTRLTVV.

This clonotype appeared many times. The chain has TRBV3-1 and TRBJ1-1; no reliable D call. The germline V gene encodes CDR1 LGHDT and CDR2 YNNKEL (reference sequence). This CDR3 has 14 residues. V was cut by 1 base and J by 0 bases, with 6 bases left in between. The CDR3 region has the DNA TGTGCCAGCAGCCAAGTAGGAATGAACACTGAAGCTTTCTTT. Amino acids: CASSQVGMNTEAFF.

This clonotype occurred many times. This chain uses TRBV7-9 with TRBJ1-2; D remains ambiguous. V was clipped by 0 bases and J by 1 base, with 9 bases between them. Germline-derived CDR1 and CDR2 are SEHNR and FQNEAQ (reference sequence). The CDR3 extends over 15 amino acids. The chain's CDR3 is CASSLAGTRNYGYTF. CDR3 nucleotide sequence: TGTGCCAGCAGCTTAGCGGGTACCCGTAACTATGGCTACACCTTC.

This clonotype has at least ten counts. The V call is TRBV29-1, the J call TRBJ2-5; 7 nucleotides match TRBD1. Losses at the gene ends were 6 bases for V and 5 bases for J; bases not matched to a gene: 6. CDR3 length: 12 residues. The V gene's germline CDR1 is SQVTM and CDR2 ANQGSEA. The CDR3 is CSVVQGIETQYF. The CDR3 nucleotides read TGCAGCGTGGTACAGGGGATCGAGACCCAGTACTTC.

This clonotype was seen many times. The chain uses TRBV10-3 and TRBJ1-6; no definite D call. This CDR3 has 15 amino acids. Germline V CDR1 and CDR2: ENHRY, SYGVKD. With 8 bases removed from V and 10 bases from J, the gap between germline ends came to 21 bases. The CDR3 loop reads CAIGGIGRGGSPLHF. CDR3 coding DNA: TGTGCCATCGGCGGGATTGGTAGAGGTGGCTCACCCCTCCACTTT.

Many counts were recorded for this clonotype. The chain recombines TRBV5-1 with TRBJ2-2; 10 bases map to TRBD1. Germline trimming cut 0 bases from V and 3 bases from J; bases unmatched to any gene: 2. The CDR3 is 16 residues long. CDR1 SGHRS and CDR2 YFSETQ come from the germline V gene. The CDR3 loop reads CASSLAGTGDTGELFF. The CDR3 DNA sequence: TGCGCCAGCAGCTTGGCCGGGACAGGGGACACCGGGGAGCTGTTTTTT.

The chain employs TRBV29-1 and TRBJ2-3; D may be TRBD1 or TRBD2 (6 bases each). Per the germline V gene, CDR1 is SQVTM and CDR2 is ANQGSEA. Trimming removed 7 bases at V and 10 bases at J, with 12 bases between. The CDR3 has 10 residues. The CDR3 loop is CSARGASQYF. DNA for the CDR3: TGCAGCGCGAGGGGGGCATCGCAGTATTTT.

This clonotype was counted many times. J is TRBJ2-2 and V is TRBV5-1; the D is unclear. The germline gives CDR1 SGHRS, CDR2 YFSETQ. V was trimmed by 0 bases and J by 2 bases, leaving 8 bases between them. The CDR3 is made up of 15 amino acids. Here the CDR3 reads CASSLGQTNTGELFF. CDR3 coding DNA: TGCGCCAGCAGCTTGGGACAAACTAACACCGGGGAGCTGTTTTTT.

This clonotype has ten or more counts. This rearrangement joins TRBV20-1 to TRBJ2-3; 10 bases are shared with TRBD2. J lost 3 bases, V lost 6 bases, and 15 bases had no gene match. The germline V gene has CDR1 DFQATT and CDR2 SNEGSKA (reference sequence). CDR3 size: 17 residues. The CDR3 sequence is CSATGTSARRRTDTQYF. As DNA, the CDR3 is TGCAGTGCAACTGGGACTAGCGCCAGGAGAAGGACAGATACGCAGTATTTT.

At least ten counts were recorded for this clonotype. The chain recombines TRBV5-1 with TRBJ2-5; possible D gene TRBD1, 6 bases. V lost 0 bases to trimming and J lost 4 bases, with 7 bases between them. There are 13 residues in the CDR3. Germline V lookup: CDR1 SGHRS, CDR2 YFSETQ. DNA of the CDR3: TGCGCCAGCAGCTTGGGACAGGTAGAGACCCAGTACTTC. It specifies CASSLGQVETQYF.

The sample holds many counts of this clonotype. The chain links TRBV19 to TRBJ1-4, with TRBD1 as a possible D gene (5 bases). V lost 5 bases and J 2 bases, leaving 9 bases between the germline ends. The CDR3 is 14 amino acids. Per germline, CDR1 LNHDA and CDR2 SQIVND (reference sequence). This CDR3 is CASSLGVTNEKLFF. The CDR3, as DNA: TGTGCCAGTAGTCTAGGGGTCACTAATGAAAAACTGTTTTTT. The entire variable domain, with the rest obtained from reference TRBV19 and TRBJ1-4, is as follows: DGGITQSPKYLFRKEGQNVTLSCEQNLNHDAMYWYRQDPGQGLRLIYYSQIVNDFQKGDIAEGYSVSREKKESFPLTVTSAQKNPTAFYLCASSLGVTNEKLFFGSGTQLSVL.

This clonotype showed up many times. The V and J genes are TRBV20-1 and TRBJ1-4; D unresolved. Between the trimmed V and J ends, which lost 2 bases and 4 bases, there was a span of 8 bases. Germline V lookup: CDR1 DFQATT, CDR2 SNEGSKA (reference sequence). This CDR3 is built from 13 residues. The CDR3 bases are TGCAGTGCTAGATTATGGGATAATGAAAAACTGTTTTTT. This sequence encodes CSARLWDNEKLFF.

At least ten counts were recorded for this clonotype. The genes are TRBV6-5 and TRBJ1-1; TRBD1 is a possible D gene (5 bases). Germline lookup yields CDR1 MNHEY and CDR2 SVGAGI. V lost 5 bases and J lost 9, with 16 bases in between. The CDR3 is made up of 13 amino acids. This CDR3 reads CASSLNGGRKAFF. CDR3 sequence (DNA): TGTGCCAGCAGTCTTAATGGGGGACGAAAAGCTTTCTTT.

This clonotype has at least ten counts. This chain links TRBV12-3 or TRBV12-4 with TRBJ1-2; D possibly corresponds to TRBD1 (6 bases). V dropped 4 bases and J dropped 0 bases, with 9 bases sitting between them. This CDR3 is built from 14 residues. The CDR3 DNA sequence: TGTGCCAGCAGTTCGGACAGTACTAACTATGGCTACACCTTC. Amino acids: CASSSDSTNYGYTF.

The chain links TRBV7-2 to TRBJ1-3; D gene ambiguous. Deletions cut 0 bases from V and 0 bases from J, with 9 bases between. The germline CDR1 and CDR2 sequences are SGHTA and FQGNSA. The CDR3 totals 16 residues. CDR3 bases: TGTGCCAGCAGCTTAGCGCCGCCGAGCTCTGGAAACACCATATATTTT. It is translated as CASSLAPPSSGNTIYF. Full variable domain (outside the CDR3, taken from reference TRBV7-2 and TRBJ1-3): GAGVSQSPSNKVTEKGKDVELRCDPISGHTALYWYRQSLGQGLEFLIYFQGNSAPDKSGLPSDRFSAERTGGSVSTLTIQRTQQEDSAVYLCASSLAPPSSGNTIYFGEGSWLTVV.

This clonotype showed up many times. The chain couples TRBV6-1 to TRBJ1-5; the D gene is possibly TRBD1 (5 bases). CDR3 size: 14 residues. V was clipped by 7 bases and J by 2 bases, with 12 bases between them. Germline assignment: CDR1 MNHNS and CDR2 SASEGT. The CDR3 sequence: CASTPRGGNQPQHF. CDR3 bases: TGTGCCAGCACCCCCCGGGGCGGCAATCAGCCCCAGCATTTT.

This clonotype was picked up many times. The chain joins TRBV12-3 or TRBV12-4 to TRBJ1-1; D uncertain. Trimming cost V 7 bases and J 1 base, with 13 bases left between them. CDR3 size: 14 residues. The CDR3 sequence: CASIRGLRNTEAFF. Written as DNA, the CDR3 is TGTGCCAGCATTCGAGGACTTCGGAACACTGAAGCTTTCTTT.

The table lists this clonotype with many counts. J is TRBJ1-1 and V is TRBV6-5; no clear D. The germline V and J ends were trimmed by 0 bases and 5 bases, with 13 bases remaining between them. The CDR3 runs 15 residues. Germline values: CDR1 MNHEY, CDR2 SVGAGI. CDR3 bases: TGTGCCAGCAGTTACTCGGCCGCGTTGGGGACTGAAGCTTTCTTT. Translating gives CASSYSAALGTEAFF.

This clonotype came up many times. The rearrangement uses TRBV20-1 and TRBJ2-7; the match to TRBD2 covers 8 bases. The CDR3 runs to 12 residues. V dropped 3 bases and J dropped 5; count of bases not matched to a gene: 3. The V gene's germline CDR1 is DFQATT and CDR2 SNEGSKA (reference sequence). CDR3 region: CSASSGIDEQYF. The CDR3 DNA follows: TGCAGTGCTAGTAGCGGGATAGACGAGCAGTACTTC.

V gene TRBV10-2 combines with J gene TRBJ1-5, with a possible D match to TRBD1 (5 bases). V was shortened by 8 bases and J by 5 bases, with 16 bases between the two germline ends. Germline assignment: CDR1 WSHSY and CDR2 SAAADI. The CDR3 covers 14 residues. CDR3 residues: CASPSQGTDQPQHF. The CDR3 region has the DNA TGCGCCAGCCCTAGCCAAGGGACTGATCAGCCCCAGCATTTT.

At least ten counts were recorded for this clonotype. The rearrangement links TRBV12-3 or TRBV12-4 to TRBJ1-2; no clear D. Trimming cost V 5 bases and J 6 bases, with 16 bases left between them. The CDR3 sequence is 14 residues long. CDR3 loop: CASSPLGGVDGYTF. Written as DNA, the CDR3 is TGTGCCAGCAGTCCACTTGGCGGGGTTGATGGCTACACCTTC.

In this sample, this clonotype turned up a few times. The rearrangement links TRBV5-1 to TRBJ2-1; 7 bases are shared with TRBD2. The CDR3 is 13 amino acids. J gave up 9 bases and V 3 bases, and 6 bases lay outside the gene matches. CDR1 is SGHRS and CDR2 is YFSETQ in the germline V gene. The CDR3: CASSSRLATEQFF. The CDR3 DNA reads as TGCGCCAGCAGCTCCCGACTAGCCACTGAGCAGTTCTTC.

There are many counts of this clonotype. A junction end diverges from the germline sequence, so it may reflect a read error. The rearrangement links TRBV27 to TRBJ1-1; unclear D gene. The CDR3 extends over 12 amino acids. Germline V lookup: CDR1 MNHEY, CDR2 SMNVEV (reference sequence). The CDR3, as DNA: TGTGCCAGCAGGGCCCTGAACACTGAAGCTTCCTTT. Its translation is CASRALNTEASF.

This clonotype was detected many times. This rearrangement joins TRBV9 to TRBJ2-7; TRBD1 might be the D (6 bases). CDR3 length: 16 amino acids. Between the trimmed V and J ends, which lost 0 bases and 4 bases, there was a span of 17 bases. Germline V gene lookup returns CDR1 SGDLS and CDR2 YYNGEE. The CDR3 is CASSVGTDPLGYEQYF. CDR3 bases: TGTGCCAGCAGCGTAGGGACAGACCCTCTCGGATACGAGCAGTACTTC.

About this clonotype: The junction does not match germline at one end; this may be a read error. V and J are TRBV20-1 and TRBJ2-7, with 7 bases lining up with TRBD2. Germline values: CDR1 DFQATT, CDR2 SNEGSKA (reference sequence). The CDR3 has 14 residues. Written as DNA, the CDR3 is TGCAGTGCCAGAGGGCGGGAGTTCGCCTACGAGCAGTACTTC. This encodes CSARGREFAYEQYF.

This clonotype was seen many times. This chain uses TRBV5-1 with TRBJ2-2; a weak D match, TRBD2 (5 bases). This CDR3 is built from 17 residues. V lost 2 bases and J lost 5, with 19 bases in between. Germline V gene sequence: CDR1 SGHRS, CDR2 YFSETQ. CDR3 in amino acids: CASSFGGETTSTGELFF. CDR3 bases: TGCGCCAGCAGCTTTGGCGGTGAGACTACCTCTACCGGGGAGCTGTTTTTT.